These T cell receptor beta chains were read from a single sample in a study of shared clonotypes between healthy human individuals. Using immunoSEQ multiplex PCR, the repertoire was profiled, and TCRdb retains in-frame clones only, with some absent. The data contain about 2 million clones, approximately 94% of them singletons. Sequencing was performed on naive CD8+ T cells sorted from blood. The receptors come from a man between 18 and 35 years old in good health. CDR3s leave out the opening cysteine and the closing phenylalanine or tryptophan. Each record gives: J gene, V gene, D gene, CDR3 protein. The D gene is left open where the match is weak.

TRBJ2-6,TRBV10-3,NA,AISHGLAFSSGANVLT
TRBJ1-1,TRBV5-6,NA,ASSIEGTEAF
TRBJ1-1,TRBV25-1,TRBD1,ASRLTGGTEAF
TRBJ1-3,TRBV28,TRBD1,ASRWDRGTGNTIY
TRBJ2-5,TRBV30,NA,AWSVMDGQETQY
TRBJ2-1,TRBV6-5,NA,ASSNAGENEQF
TRBJ1-2,TRBV5-8,NA,ENIRGGYT
TRBJ2-1,TRBV6-5,NA,ASSYSESFNEQF
TRBJ2-1,TRBV29-1,TRBD2,SVEGLAGGAPYNEQF
TRBJ2-1,TRBV5-4,NA,ASSLDEASYNEQF
TRBJ2-6,TRBV9,NA,ASSAYDSSGANVLT
TRBJ1-1,TRBV7-9,NA,ASSPRTGKNTEAF
TRBJ2-4,TRBV28,NA,ASSLNRDRLRAKNIQY
TRBJ2-1,TRBV5-1,TRBD2,ASSVGARLAGGDEQF
TRBJ1-5,TRBV12-5,NA,ASAEDTNQPQH
TRBJ2-7,TRBV7-9,TRBD2,ASSFSSGSPAYEQY
TRBJ2-7,TRBV27,TRBD1,ASSFFPGQGRGEQY
TRBJ2-3,TRBV6-6,NA,ASSPPSGGLDTQY
TRBJ1-1,TRBV5-5,TRBD1,ASSLWGQGNEAF
TRBJ1-6,TRBV5-4,TRBD1,ASSWGQPNFYNSPLH
TRBJ1-4,TRBV9,NA,ASSVGGGANEKLF
TRBJ2-3,TRBV7-9,NA,ASSLPLIAASTDTQY
TRBJ2-1,TRBV6-6,TRBD2,AHGLAGGDSYNEQF
TRBJ2-5,TRBV30,NA,AWSVSETQY
TRBJ1-6,TRBV28,NA,ASSFVTLNNSPLH
TRBJ2-3,TRBV27,TRBD1,ASSWGTGDPQY
TRBJ2-7,TRBV2,NA,ASNVGEGDEQY
TRBJ1-5,TRBV13,NA,ASTVGAGQPQH
TRBJ1-3,TRBV7-6,TRBD1,ASSPDVGTGRNTIY
TRBJ2-7,TRBV21-1,NA,ASSKCVGKGGRDEQY
TRBJ2-5,TRBV5-8,TRBD1,ASSLEQGAGQETQY
TRBJ2-1,TRBV6-6,TRBD2,ATSGGAGEQF
TRBJ2-1,TRBV7-6,NA,ASRSGRGDYNEQF
TRBJ1-5,TRBV6-1,NA,ASSGRQLVRPQH
TRBJ2-6,TRBV13,NA,ASSLRGTDRRSGANVLT
TRBJ2-5,TRBV9,NA,ASSVEGTRGETQY
TRBJ1-2,TRBV30,NA,AWSVVSNYGYT
TRBJ2-7,TRBV25-1,TRBD1,AAGTGVYEQY
TRBJ2-7,TRBV6-5,NA,ASSYSEGTTEQY
TRBJ1-5,TRBV7-9,NA,ASSADGNQPQH
TRBJ2-1,TRBV9,TRBD2,ASSSRTSVNNEQF
TRBJ1-6,TRBV27,NA,ASSLIGGSPLH
TRBJ2-7,TRBV28,NA,ASSFAWTGISSYEQY
TRBJ1-2,TRBV2,NA,ASSSAWGGYT
TRBJ2-3,TRBV6-4,NA,ASGVEGRIASTDTQY